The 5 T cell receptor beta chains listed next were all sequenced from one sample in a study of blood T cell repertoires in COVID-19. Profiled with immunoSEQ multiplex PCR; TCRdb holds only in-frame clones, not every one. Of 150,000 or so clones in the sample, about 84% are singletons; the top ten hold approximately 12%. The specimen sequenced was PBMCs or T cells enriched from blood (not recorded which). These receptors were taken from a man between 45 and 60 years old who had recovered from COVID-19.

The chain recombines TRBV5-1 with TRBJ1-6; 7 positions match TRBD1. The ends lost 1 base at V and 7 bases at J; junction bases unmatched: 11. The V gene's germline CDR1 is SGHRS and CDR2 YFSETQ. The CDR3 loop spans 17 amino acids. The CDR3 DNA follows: TGCGCCAGCAGCTTGACCCCGGGACAGCGTGGGAATTCACCCCTCCACTTT. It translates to CASSLTPGQRGNSPLHF.

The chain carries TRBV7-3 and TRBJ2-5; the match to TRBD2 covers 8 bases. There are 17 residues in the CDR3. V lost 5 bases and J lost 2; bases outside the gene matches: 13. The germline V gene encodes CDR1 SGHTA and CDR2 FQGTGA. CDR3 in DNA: TGTGCCAGCAGCCCCGGTCGTGCGGCGGGGGGACAAGAGACCCAGTACTTC. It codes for CASSPGRAAGGQETQYF. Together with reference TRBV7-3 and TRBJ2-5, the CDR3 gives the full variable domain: GAGVSQTPSNKVTEKGKYVELRCDPISGHTALYWYRQSLGQGPEFLIYFQGTGAADDSGLPNDRFFAVRPEGSVSTLKIQRTERGDSAVYLCASSPGRAAGGQETQYFGPGTRLLVL.

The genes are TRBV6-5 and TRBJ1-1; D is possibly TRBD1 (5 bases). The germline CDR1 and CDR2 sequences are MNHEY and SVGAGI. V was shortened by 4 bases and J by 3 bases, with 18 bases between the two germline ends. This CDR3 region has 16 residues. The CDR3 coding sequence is TGTGCCAGCAGTTTGAGCGGGGCCCGGGGGGACACTGAAGCTTTCTTT. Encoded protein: CASSLSGARGDTEAFF.

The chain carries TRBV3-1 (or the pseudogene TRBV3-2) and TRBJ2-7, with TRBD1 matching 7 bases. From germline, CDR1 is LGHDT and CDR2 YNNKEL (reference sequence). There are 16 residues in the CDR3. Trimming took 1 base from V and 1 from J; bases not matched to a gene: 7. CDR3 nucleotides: TGTGCCAGCAGCCAAGGGGACCGACAGGGTTCCTACGAGCAGTACTTC. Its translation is CASSQGDRQGSYEQYF.

DNA for the CDR3: TGTGCTAGTGGTTCCCCCCCGGCCGGGACAGGGGGTTTTTATTATGGCTACACCTTC. Protein product: CASGSPPAGTGGFYYGYTF. This chain uses TRBV12-5 with TRBJ1-2; TRBD1 matches 11 bases. CDR1 and CDR2 (germline): LGHNT, FRNRAP. The CDR3 spans 19 residues. J was trimmed by 5 bases and V by 4 bases; bases with no gene match: 18.